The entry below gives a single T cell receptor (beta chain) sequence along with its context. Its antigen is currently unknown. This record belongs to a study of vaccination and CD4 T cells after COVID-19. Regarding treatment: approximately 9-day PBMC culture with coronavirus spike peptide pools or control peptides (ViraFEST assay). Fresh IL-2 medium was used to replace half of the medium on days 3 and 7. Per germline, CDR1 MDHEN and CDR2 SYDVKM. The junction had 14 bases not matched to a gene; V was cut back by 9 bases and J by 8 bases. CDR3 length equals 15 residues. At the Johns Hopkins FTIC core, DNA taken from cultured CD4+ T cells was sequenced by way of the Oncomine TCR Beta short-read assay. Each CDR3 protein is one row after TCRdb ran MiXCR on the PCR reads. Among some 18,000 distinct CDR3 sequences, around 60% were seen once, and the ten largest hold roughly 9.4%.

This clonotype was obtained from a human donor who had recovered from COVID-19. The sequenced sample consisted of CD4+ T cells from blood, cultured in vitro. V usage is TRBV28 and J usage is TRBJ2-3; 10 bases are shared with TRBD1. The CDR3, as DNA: TGTGCCAGTGTGTTATGGGGACAGGGGACGGGTACGCAGTATTTT. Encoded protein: CASVLWGQGTGTQYF.